Listed below are T cell receptor beta chains from one sample, sequenced in a study of T-cell memory formation after mild COVID-19. TCRdb re-analysed the 5' RACE reads in MiXCR, keeping a single row per CDR3 protein. The sample shows roughly 350,000 distinct CDR3 sequences, more than 20% of them seen only once. The sequenced sample was PBMCs or a T cell subset sorted from them (not recorded which). The receptors here all came from an adult woman who had mild COVID-19 (a few samples of this study predate the infection). Cell type and time point are not known. The CDR3 runs from the conserved cysteine through the conserved F or W. A D gene is named only where the DNA matches it firmly. Size values are once, few and many counts, or a class for expanded clones, and some rows have none.

TRBD2,NA,TRBV12-3/TRBV12-4,TRBJ2-3,CASSSDPRTSGSLVGTDTQYF,TGTGCCAGCAGTTCCGATCCCAGGACTAGCGGGAGTCTTGTTGGCACAGATACGCAGTATTTT
TRBD2,many,TRBV25-1,TRBJ2-2,CASSNPGLAFTGELFF,TGTGCCAGCAGCAACCCGGGACTAGCGTTCACCGGGGAGCTGTTTTTT
NA,NA,TRBV25-1,TRBJ2-7,CASLIGLASYEQYF,TGTGCCAGTCTCATTGGGCTAGCCTCCTACGAGCAGTACTTC
TRBD1,many,TRBV12-3/TRBV12-4,TRBJ1-1,CASSWTGGNTEAFF,TGTGCCAGCAGTTGGACAGGGGGGAACACTGAAGCTTTCTTT
TRBD2,few,TRBV30,TRBJ2-1,CAWSDPGGGVHNEQFF,TGTGCCTGGAGTGACCCTGGGGGGGGGGTACACAATGAGCAGTTCTTC
TRBD2,NA,TRBV6-2/TRBV6-3,TRBJ2-1,CASSSPGPSGGVNDEQFF,TGTGCCAGCAGTTCCCCTGGCCCAAGCGGGGGGGTTAACGATGAGCAGTTCTTC
NA,NA,TRBV9,TRBJ2-5,CASSVEGDVGTQYF,TGTGCCAGCAGCGTAGAGGGGGACGTCGGCACCCAGTACTTC
NA,NA,TRBV7-2,TRBJ2-2,CASSASLLLGRNTGELFF,TGTGCCAGCAGCGCTAGCTTACTTTTAGGGAGGAACACCGGGGAGCTGTTTTTT
NA,NA,TRBV12-3/TRBV12-4,TRBJ2-2,CASSSVDGELFF,TGTGCCAGCAGTTCTGTGGACGGGGAGCTGTTTTTT
NA,NA,TRBV10-3,TRBJ2-3,CAAREGGDTQYF,TGTGCCGCACGAGAGGGTGGAGATACGCAGTATTTT
TRBD1,few,TRBV29-1,TRBJ2-3,CSVVRDRGSSTDTQYF,TGCAGCGTTGTAAGGGACAGGGGCTCTAGCACAGATACGCAGTATTTT
NA,few,TRBV4-1,TRBJ2-3,CASSQRKGDSTDTQYF,TGCGCCAGCAGCCAGAGGAAGGGGGATAGCACAGATACGCAGTATTTT
NA,few,TRBV7-9,TRBJ1-1,CASSLAYRTAENTEAFF,TGTGCCAGCAGCTTAGCATACCGGACAGCGGAGAACACTGAAGCTTTCTTT
TRBD2,many,TRBV12-3/TRBV12-4,TRBJ2-7,CASSSLRSGSMYEQYF,TGTGCCAGCAGTTCCCTTCGGAGCGGGAGTATGTACGAGCAGTACTTC
NA,few,TRBV30,TRBJ1-1,CAWSSWTENTEAFF,TGTGCCTGGAGCTCCTGGACGGAGAACACTGAAGCTTTCTTT
NA,NA,TRBV5-6,TRBJ2-2,CASSLEGRSNTGELFF,TGTGCCAGCAGCTTGGAAGGGAGATCGAACACCGGGGAGCTGTTTTTT
NA,few,TRBV7-8,TRBJ2-3,CASSPTNEDTQYF,TGTGCCAGCAGCCCGACAAACGAAGATACGCAGTATTTT
TRBD1,few,TRBV2,TRBJ1-1,CASSVGQGGITEAFF,TGTGCCAGCAGTGTCGGACAGGGAGGAATCACTGAAGCTTTCTTT
NA,NA,TRBV12-3/TRBV12-4,TRBJ2-3,CASSLGGANTDTQYF,TGTGCCAGCAGTTTGGGGGGTGCGAACACAGATACGCAGTATTTT
NA,NA,TRBV4-3,TRBJ2-5,CASSRGSGISETQYF,TGCGCCAGCAGCCGAGGCTCTGGGATTTCGGAGACCCAGTACTTC
TRBD1,few,TRBV9,TRBJ2-5,CASSVQGAEETQYF,TGTGCCAGCAGCGTCCAGGGGGCGGAGGAGACCCAGTACTTC
TRBD1,NA,TRBV4-2,TRBJ1-1,CASSQLQGATTEAFF,TGTGCCAGCAGCCAATTACAGGGGGCGACGACTGAAGCTTTCTTT
NA,few,TRBV20-1,TRBJ2-1,CSARSSTPQGGQFF,TGCAGTGCTAGGAGCTCAACCCCACAGGGTGGGCAGTTCTTC
TRBD1,NA,TRBV12-3/TRBV12-4,TRBJ1-5,CASRMGQHYSNQPQHF,TGTGCCAGCAGGATGGGACAGCACTATAGCAATCAGCCCCAGCATTTT
NA,NA,TRBV10-3,TRBJ1-5,CAISESGEAQHF,TGTGCCATCAGTGAGTCCGGGGAGGCCCAGCATTTT
NA,few,TRBV7-9,TRBJ2-7,CASSLSRNEQYF,TGTGCCAGCAGCTTATCCCGGAACGAGCAGTACTTC
TRBD1,few,TRBV6-1,TRBJ1-1,CASRSAGTGGFAEAFF,TGTGCCAGCAGATCCGCCGGGACAGGGGGTTTCGCTGAAGCTTTCTTT
NA,NA,TRBV28,TRBJ2-1,CASSPSQGILYNEQFF,TGTGCCAGCAGCCCTTCCCAGGGGATCTTATACAATGAGCAGTTCTTC
TRBD2,many,TRBV9,TRBJ2-5,CASSVEASGIETQYF,TGTGCCAGCAGCGTAGAGGCTAGCGGGATAGAGACCCAGTACTTC